A selection of T cell receptor beta chains follows, all from one sample in a study of blood T cell repertoires in COVID-19. Assay used: immunoSEQ multiplex PCR; TCRdb lists only in-frame clones, some missing. The table lists under 140,000 clones, 70% to 90% of them singletons. The sample was peripheral blood. The receptors come from a human donor in a cohort sampled during active COVID-19. Each CDR3 is given with its conserved first and last residue. The D gene is left open where the match is weak. Rows may omit the clone size; those that give it use once, few, many or a size class.

>TRBJ2-1|TRBD2|NA|TRBV3-1/TRBV3-2
TGTGCCAGCAGCCAAGATTTTGGGACTAGCGGCAACAATGAGCAGTTCTTC
CASSQDFGTSGNNEQFF
>TRBJ1-5|NA|NA|TRBV5-1
TGCGCCAGCAGCTTGGTCGGGGGTCAGCCCCAGCATTTT
CASSLVGGQPQHF
>TRBJ1-5|TRBD1|NA|TRBV19
TGTGCCAGTAGGAGACAGGGAGGTCAACATCAGCCCCAGCATTTT
CASRRQGGQHQPQHF
>TRBJ1-4|NA|NA|TRBV3-1/TRBV3-2
TGTGCCAGCAATGGGGGGGCTAGCGAAAAACTGTTTTTT
CASNGGASEKLFF
>TRBJ2-1|NA|NA|TRBV10-2
TGCGCCAGCAGTGACCTCGGGTCAGCGCCTGAGCAGTTCTTC
CASSDLGSAPEQFF
>TRBJ1-5|NA|NA|TRBV5-6
TGTGCCAGCAGCTTAGGGGACTGGGGCAATCAGCCCCAGCATTTT
CASSLGDWGNQPQHF
>TRBJ2-1|NA|NA|TRBV5-4
TGTGCCAGCAGCTTGGTAACTAGGGCGAGCTCCTACAATGAGCAGTTCTTC
CASSLVTRASSYNEQFF
>TRBJ2-1|TRBD2|once|TRBV4-3
TGCGCCAGCAGCCAAGATTTACTAGCGGGGAGCTCCCTACAAGTTGAGCAGTTCTTC
CASSQDLLAGSSLQVEQFF
>TRBJ1-2|TRBD1|NA|TRBV6-5
TGTGCCAGCAGTAGACCGGGACAGGGGAGCTACACCTTC
CASSRPGQGSYTF
>TRBJ2-7|NA|NA|TRBV30
TGTGCCTGGAGCGTGGGAGGTTGGAACTACGAGCAGTACTTC
CAWSVGGWNYEQYF
>TRBJ2-5|TRBD2|NA|TRBV4-3
TGCGCCAGCAGCCCCGATTTGCGGGAGGGCGGAGAGACCCAGTACTTC
CASSPDLREGGETQYF
>TRBJ2-2|NA|NA|TRBV7-9
TGTGCCAGCACCTTCGGGGGATTCACCGGGGAGCTGTTTTTT
CASTFGGFTGELFF
>TRBJ2-7|NA|NA|TRBV6-2/TRBV6-3
TGTGCCAGCAGTCACCCGGGACTTCGATTGGGAGAGCAGTACTTC
CASSHPGLRLGEQYF
>TRBJ2-7|NA|NA|TRBV6-5
TGTGCCAGCGGGTTGGCAGGATCATCCTACGAGCAGTACTTC
CASGLAGSSYEQYF
>TRBJ2-7|NA|NA|TRBV28
TGTGCCAGCAGGGGCAACTCCTACGAGCAGTACTTC
CASRGNSYEQYF
>TRBJ2-2|NA|NA|TRBV29-1
TGCAGCGCTCTCCCCGCGACAGTCGGGGAGCTGTTTTTT
CSALPATVGELFF
>TRBJ2-7|TRBD1|few|TRBV5-1
TGCGCCAGCAGATCCGGGACAGGGCCCTACGAGCAGTACTTC
CASRSGTGPYEQYF
>TRBJ1-2|NA|NA|TRBV20-1
TGCAGTGGCGAGCTTAACTATGGCTACACCTTC
CSGELNYGYTF
>TRBJ1-2|TRBD1|NA|TRBV5-1
TGCGCCAGCAGCGCAACTACAGGGGCAACAGCTAACTATGGCTACACCTTC
CASSATTGATANYGYTF
>TRBJ1-2|TRBD1|NA|TRBV7-8
TGTGCCAGCAGCTTAGAGGTAGGCAGGGGGTATGGCTACACCTTC
CASSLEVGRGYGYTF
>TRBJ1-4|NA|NA|TRBV18
TGTGCCAGCTCACCACGCGGGGATGAAAAACTGTTTTTT
CASSPRGDEKLFF
>TRBJ2-5|NA|NA|TRBV19
TGTGCCAGTAGTATCTCGGGTGTAAGACAAGAGACCCAGTACTTC
CASSISGVRQETQYF
>TRBJ1-3|NA|NA|TRBV19
TGTGCCAGTAGTCGAACCGCAGGGAACCTTGGAAACACCATATATTTT
CASSRTAGNLGNTIYF
>TRBJ2-7|TRBD1|NA|TRBV6-5
TGTGCCAGCAGTTCCCTGACAGGGTTTGGCGAGCAGTACTTC
CASSSLTGFGEQYF
>TRBJ2-2|NA|NA|TRBV5-1
TGCGCCAGCAGCTTGAGGTCCGGGGGGAACACCGGGGAGCTGTTTTTT
CASSLRSGGNTGELFF
>TRBJ2-1|TRBD2|NA|TRBV5-4
TGTGCCAGCAGCTTGAGTAGAGCGGGGACCTACAATGAGCAGTTCTTC
CASSLSRAGTYNEQFF
>TRBJ2-3|TRBD2|NA|TRBV2
TGTGCCAGCAGTGCTCTAGCGGGAGGGCCCAAGTATTTT
CASSALAGGPKYF
>TRBJ1-3|TRBD1|NA|TRBV28
TGTGCCAGCAGTTTGGTGTGGGGCGGGACAGGGTCTGGAAACACCATATATTTT
CASSLVWGGTGSGNTIYF
>TRBJ2-7|TRBD1|NA|TRBV18
TGTGCCAGCTCACTGAGGACAGGGGATTTGGGGGAGCAGTACTTC
CASSLRTGDLGEQYF
>TRBJ2-2|NA|NA|TRBV19
TGTGCCAGTAGTAGTATCAGGGAAAACACCGGGGAGCTGTTTTTT
CASSSIRENTGELFF
>TRBJ2-1|TRBD2|NA|TRBV6-2/TRBV6-3
TGTGCCAGCAGTTCGGGACTAGCGGGGGGCAATGAGCAGTTCTTC
CASSSGLAGGNEQFF
>TRBJ2-1|NA|NA|TRBV10-1
TGCGCCAGCAGTGATGCGGACTATTACAATGAGCAGTTCTTC
CASSDADYYNEQFF
>TRBJ2-3|TRBD2|NA|TRBV9
TGTGCCAGCAGCGACGCTAGCGGGAGTGTGGCAGATACGCAGTATTTT
CASSDASGSVADTQYF
>TRBJ2-3|NA|once|TRBV3-1/TRBV3-2
TGTGCCAGCAGCCTCCCCGGGGGGCCTCTCACAGATACGCAGTATTTT
CASSLPGGPLTDTQYF
>TRBJ1-2|NA|NA|TRBV5-1
TGCGTCAGCAGCTTGTCCCCAGACCAGCGGGGCTATGGCTACACCTTC
CVSSLSPDQRGYGYTF
>TRBJ2-3|TRBD2|NA|TRBV28
TGTGCCAGCAGTTACTTACTCGGGCTAGCGGAGCGCACAGATACGCAGTATTTT
CASSYLLGLAERTDTQYF
>TRBJ1-1|TRBD1|NA|TRBV19
TGTGCCAGTAGTCTTCAGGAGGGGGCCATCACTGAAGCTTTCTTT
CASSLQEGAITEAFF
>TRBJ2-6|TRBD1|NA|TRBV5-4
TGTGCCAGCAGCAACGGACAGGCTAGCTCTGGGGCCAACGTCCTGACTTTC
CASSNGQASSGANVLTF
>TRBJ2-1|TRBD2|NA|TRBV11-3
TGTGCCAGCAGCCTGGGACTAGTTAGCGGTGAGCAGTTCTTC
CASSLGLVSGEQFF
>TRBJ2-7|TRBD2|NA|TRBV6-5
TGTGCCAGCAGTTACTCGGTCCTAGCGGAGTTCTACGAGCAGTACTTC
CASSYSVLAEFYEQYF
>TRBJ2-1|NA|NA|TRBV19
TGTGCCAGTAGTATAAGGCCGGGATCAGGAGATGAGCAGTTCTTC
CASSIRPGSGDEQFF
>TRBJ2-2|NA|once|TRBV7-3
TGTGCCAGCAGCTTCCCCAGGGGAGACACCGGGGAGCTGTTTTTT
CASSFPRGDTGELFF
>TRBJ1-2|TRBD1|NA|TRBV18
TGTGCCAGCTCACCCCAGGACAGGGGGCTGGGGAAAGGCTACACCTTC
CASSPQDRGLGKGYTF
>TRBJ2-7|TRBD2|NA|TRBV9
TGTGCCAGCAGCCCGCGTAGCGGGGTAACCTCCTACGAGCAGTACTTC
CASSPRSGVTSYEQYF
>TRBJ2-7|TRBD2|NA|TRBV6-2/TRBV6-3
TGTGCCAGCAGTGAGACTAGCGGGCTTTACGAGCAGTACTTC
CASSETSGLYEQYF
>TRBJ2-7|TRBD2|NA|TRBV2
TGTGCCAGCCTAGCGGCGAGGATCGAGCAGTACTTC
CASLAARIEQYF
>TRBJ1-4|TRBD1|few|TRBV27
TGTGCCAGCAGTGTCGGGACAGGTGGGGAAAAACTGTTTTTT
CASSVGTGGEKLFF
>TRBJ2-2|TRBD2|NA|TRBV30
TGTGCCTGGAGTGTTGGCGCTAGCGGGACCCGGGGCGGGGAGCTGTTTTTT
CAWSVGASGTRGGELFF
>TRBJ2-2|NA|NA|TRBV29-1
TGCAGCGTTGCTGAGACACCAACCGGGGAGCTGTTTTTT
CSVAETPTGELFF
>TRBJ2-3|TRBD1|NA|TRBV7-2
TGTGCCAGCAGCGGCGGGACAGGGGCCCCAGATACGCAGTATTTT
CASSGGTGAPDTQYF
>TRBJ2-1|TRBD2|NA|TRBV18
TGTGCCAGCTCTCCCGGAGCGGGAGGGCCTTACAATGAGCAGTTCTTC
CASSPGAGGPYNEQFF
>TRBJ1-1|NA|once|TRBV18
TGTGCCAGCTCCATGACAGGATCGAACACTGAAGCTTTCTTT
CASSMTGSNTEAFF
>TRBJ2-2|NA|NA|TRBV28
TGTGCCAGCAGTTTAAACCCCGGTAGGGGGACCGGGGAGCTGTTTTTT
CASSLNPGRGTGELFF
>TRBJ1-3|TRBD1|NA|TRBV10-3
TGTGCCATCACAGAACTGGGACAGACCTCTGGAAACACCATATATTTT
CAITELGQTSGNTIYF
>TRBJ2-1|TRBD1|NA|TRBV6-1
TGTGCCAGCAGTGAGCGCAAAGGACAGGATGAGCAGTTCTTC
CASSERKGQDEQFF
>TRBJ1-5|NA|NA|TRBV3-1/TRBV3-2
TGTGCCAGCAGCCAGGGAGGCAATCAGCCCCAGCATTTT
CASSQGGNQPQHF
>TRBJ2-1|TRBD2|NA|TRBV7-9
TGTGCCAGCAGCTTAGCGGCTAGCGGGAACAATGAGCAGTTCTTC
CASSLAASGNNEQFF
>TRBJ2-1|NA|NA|TRBV27
TGTGCCAGCAGTCCTCCCACTAGCTACAATGAGCAGTTCTTC
CASSPPTSYNEQFF
>TRBJ1-1|NA|NA|TRBV12-3/TRBV12-4
TGTGCCAGCAGTGGAGCGGCCCAAGCTTTCTTT
CASSGAAQAFF
>TRBJ2-7|TRBD1|once|TRBV9
TGTGCCAGCAGCGTGGGGACAGTTAGCTCCTACGAGCAGTACTTC
CASSVGTVSSYEQYF